The rows below give T cell receptor beta chains drawn from one sample of a study of identical twins. In TCRdb, the 5' RACE reads were re-called with MiXCR into one record per CDR3 protein. The sample has about 150,000 distinct CDR3 sequences; roughly 3.2% are singletons. Sequenced: memory T cells sorted from blood. The receptor source for this set is a young man in good health. CDR3s include the opening cysteine and the closing phenylalanine or tryptophan. The order of the fields is D gene, V gene, J gene, clone size, CDR3 protein, CDR3 DNA. D genes are given only for firm matches. Where a row states a size, it is once, few, many or the class of an expanded clone; other rows omit it.

d_gene: TRBD1
v_gene: TRBV9
j_gene: TRBJ2-5
abundance: many
CDR3aa: CASSAKPGTGGRETQYF
CDR3nt: TGTGCCAGCAGCGCAAAGCCCGGGACAGGGGGCCGGGAGACCCAGTACTTC

d_gene: -
v_gene: TRBV12-3/TRBV12-4
j_gene: TRBJ2-5
abundance: many
CDR3aa: CASSRNRWETQYF
CDR3nt: TGTGCCAGCAGCCGGAACAGATGGGAGACCCAGTACTTC

d_gene: -
v_gene: TRBV19
j_gene: TRBJ2-5
abundance: -
CDR3aa: CASSNAAGRRETQYF
CDR3nt: TGTGCCAGTAGTAACGCAGCAGGGAGAAGGGAGACCCAGTACTTC

d_gene: TRBD2
v_gene: TRBV2
j_gene: TRBJ2-5
abundance: few
CDR3aa: CASSRDSGSTETQYF
CDR3nt: TGTGCCAGCAGTAGAGATAGCGGGAGCACGGAGACCCAGTACTTC

d_gene: -
v_gene: TRBV11-2
j_gene: TRBJ2-1
abundance: many
CDR3aa: CASSVRAELYEQFF
CDR3nt: TGTGCCAGCAGCGTCCGGGCTGAGTTGTATGAGCAGTTCTTC

d_gene: -
v_gene: TRBV2
j_gene: TRBJ2-2
abundance: many
CDR3aa: CASGRVELFF
CDR3nt: TGTGCCAGTGGACGGGTAGAGCTGTTTTTT

d_gene: TRBD2
v_gene: TRBV20-1
j_gene: TRBJ2-1
abundance: many
CDR3aa: CSARPGTNYNEQFF
CDR3nt: TGCAGTGCTAGGCCCGGGACTAACTACAATGAGCAGTTCTTC

d_gene: -
v_gene: TRBV28
j_gene: TRBJ1-2
abundance: many
CDR3aa: CASSLNGRANYGYTF
CDR3nt: TGTGCCAGCAGTTTAAACGGCAGAGCGAACTATGGCTACACCTTC

d_gene: TRBD2
v_gene: TRBV6-1
j_gene: TRBJ2-7
abundance: many
CDR3aa: CAIRLAGTYEQYF
CDR3nt: TGTGCCATCAGACTAGCGGGAACCTACGAGCAGTACTTC

d_gene: -
v_gene: TRBV5-1
j_gene: TRBJ1-2
abundance: many
CDR3aa: CASSLAENYGYTF
CDR3nt: TGCGCCAGCAGCTTGGCGGAGAACTATGGCTACACCTTC

d_gene: -
v_gene: TRBV29-1
j_gene: TRBJ2-3
abundance: many
CDR3aa: CSVGHGTPQGTQYF
CDR3nt: TGCAGCGTCGGCCATGGGACCCCGCAGGGGACGCAGTATTTT

d_gene: TRBD2
v_gene: TRBV7-2
j_gene: TRBJ2-2
abundance: -
CDR3aa: CASGGLGGGTGELFF
CDR3nt: TGTGCCAGCGGCGGTCTTGGGGGGGGCACCGGGGAGCTGTTTTTT

d_gene: TRBD2
v_gene: TRBV6-1
j_gene: TRBJ2-1
abundance: many
CDR3aa: CASSPSGRPEQFF
CDR3nt: TGTGCCAGCAGTCCGAGCGGGAGGCCTGAGCAGTTCTTC

d_gene: TRBD1
v_gene: TRBV5-1
j_gene: TRBJ1-1
abundance: many
CDR3aa: CASSLFEGTGGSTEAFF
CDR3nt: TGCGCCAGCAGCTTGTTTGAGGGGACAGGGGGAAGCACTGAAGCTTTCTTT

d_gene: -
v_gene: TRBV12-3/TRBV12-4
j_gene: TRBJ1-1
abundance: many
CDR3aa: CASRPGTQNTEAFF
CDR3nt: TGTGCCAGCAGACCCGGGACACAGAACACTGAAGCTTTCTTT

d_gene: TRBD2
v_gene: TRBV20-1
j_gene: TRBJ2-1
abundance: many
CDR3aa: CSASYLREGSSYNEQFF
CDR3nt: TGCAGTGCTAGTTATCTGCGGGAGGGTAGCTCCTACAATGAGCAGTTCTTC

d_gene: TRBD1
v_gene: TRBV6-1
j_gene: TRBJ1-5
abundance: few
CDR3aa: CASSGQGWQPQHF
CDR3nt: TGTGCCAGCAGTGGACAGGGTTGGCAGCCCCAGCATTTT

d_gene: TRBD1
v_gene: TRBV19
j_gene: TRBJ1-1
abundance: -
CDR3aa: CASSIQGVLMNTEAFF
CDR3nt: TGTGCCAGTAGTATCCAGGGGGTACTCATGAACACTGAAGCTTTCTTT

d_gene: -
v_gene: TRBV29-1
j_gene: TRBJ2-2
abundance: many
CDR3aa: CSAQTLRGELFF
CDR3nt: TGCAGCGCCCAAACCCTACGCGGGGAGCTGTTTTTT

d_gene: TRBD1
v_gene: TRBV5-1
j_gene: TRBJ1-1
abundance: -
CDR3aa: CASSLPGTGDAAFF
CDR3nt: TGCGCCAGCAGCTTGCCCGGGACAGGGGATGCGGCTTTCTTT

d_gene: TRBD1
v_gene: TRBV11-2
j_gene: TRBJ1-5
abundance: many
CDR3aa: CASSGGIYQPQHF
CDR3nt: TGTGCCAGTTCAGGGGGGATATATCAGCCCCAGCATTTT

d_gene: -
v_gene: TRBV27
j_gene: TRBJ1-5
abundance: few
CDR3aa: CASSLEPAGIGNQPQHF
CDR3nt: TGTGCCAGCAGTTTAGAACCCGCGGGGATCGGCAATCAGCCCCAGCATTTT

d_gene: TRBD2
v_gene: TRBV6-2/TRBV6-3
j_gene: TRBJ2-2
abundance: many
CDR3aa: CASSRKYLAGPNTGELFF
CDR3nt: TGTGCCAGCAGTCGAAAATATCTAGCGGGGCCGAACACCGGGGAGCTGTTTTTT

d_gene: -
v_gene: TRBV20-1
j_gene: TRBJ2-5
abundance: many
CDR3aa: CSARAGVPETQYF
CDR3nt: TGCAGTGCTAGAGCTGGGGTTCCGGAGACCCAGTACTTC

d_gene: TRBD2
v_gene: TRBV20-1
j_gene: TRBJ2-1
abundance: few
CDR3aa: CSARDHLAGDGNEQFF
CDR3nt: TGCAGTGCTAGAGACCACTTAGCGGGAGATGGCAATGAGCAGTTCTTC

d_gene: TRBD1
v_gene: TRBV7-3
j_gene: TRBJ2-3
abundance: many
CDR3aa: CASSLNRGEVVGTDTQYF
CDR3nt: TGTGCCAGCAGCTTAAACAGGGGGGAGGTGGTCGGCACAGATACGCAGTATTTT

d_gene: TRBD2
v_gene: TRBV12-3/TRBV12-4
j_gene: TRBJ2-1
abundance: many
CDR3aa: CASKRGSTYNEQFF
CDR3nt: TGTGCCAGCAAACGCGGGAGTACCTACAATGAGCAGTTCTTC

d_gene: -
v_gene: TRBV4-1
j_gene: TRBJ2-3
abundance: many
CDR3aa: CASSQDGRDTQYF
CDR3nt: TGCGCCAGCAGCCAAGATGGGCGCGATACGCAGTATTTT

d_gene: -
v_gene: TRBV5-1
j_gene: TRBJ1-1
abundance: many
CDR3aa: CASSSREDTEAFF
CDR3nt: TGCGCCAGCAGCTCAAGGGAGGACACTGAAGCTTTCTTT

d_gene: -
v_gene: TRBV7-6
j_gene: TRBJ2-1
abundance: many
CDR3aa: CASSLWQDEQFF
CDR3nt: TGTGCCAGCAGCTTATGGCAAGATGAGCAGTTCTTC

d_gene: TRBD1
v_gene: TRBV19
j_gene: TRBJ1-6
abundance: -
CDR3aa: CASGTGSPLHF
CDR3nt: TGTGCCAGCGGGACAGGGTCACCCCTCCACTTT

d_gene: -
v_gene: TRBV28
j_gene: TRBJ2-3
abundance: many
CDR3aa: CASRQATGNRPDTQYF
CDR3nt: TGTGCCAGCAGGCAAGCCACCGGGAACAGGCCCGATACGCAGTATTTT